The present entry profiles one T cell receptor beta chain with its context. The data stem from a study of blood T cell repertoires in COVID-19. Profiling relied on immunoSEQ multiplex PCR, and the TCRdb table lists in-frame clones only, not all of them. The sample consists of around 180,000 clones, less than 85% of them appearing once. This TCR was recovered from a woman older than 75 with active or convalescent COVID-19. Sequencing used peripheral blood.

The CDR3 DNA reads as TGTGCCAGCAGCCAAGATTTTGGCGGGGGGAAAGATACGCAGTATTTT. This sequence encodes CASSQDFGGGKDTQYF. The chain couples TRBV14 to TRBJ2-3; 8 nucleotides agree with TRBD2. In germline, CDR1 is SGHDN, CDR2 FVKESK. J lost 5 bases, V lost 0 bases, and 7 bases had no gene match. The CDR3 runs to 16 residues. Full variable domain (outside the CDR3, taken from reference TRBV14 and TRBJ2-3): EAGVTQFPSHSVIEKGQTVTLRCDPISGHDNLYWYRRVMGKEIKFLLHFVKESKQDESGMPNNRFLAERTGGTYSTLKVQPAELEDSGVYFCASSQDFGGGKDTQYFGPGTRLTVL.